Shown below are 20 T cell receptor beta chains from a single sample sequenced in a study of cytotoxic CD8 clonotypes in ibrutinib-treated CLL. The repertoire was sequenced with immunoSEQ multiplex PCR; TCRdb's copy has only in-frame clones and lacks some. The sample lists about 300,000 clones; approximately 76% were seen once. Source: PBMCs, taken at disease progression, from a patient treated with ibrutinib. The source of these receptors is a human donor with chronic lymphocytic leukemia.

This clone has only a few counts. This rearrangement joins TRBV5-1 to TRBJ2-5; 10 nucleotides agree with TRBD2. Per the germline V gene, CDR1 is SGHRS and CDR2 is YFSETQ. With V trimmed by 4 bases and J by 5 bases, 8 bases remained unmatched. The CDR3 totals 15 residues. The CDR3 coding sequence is TGCGCCAGCAGCCCAAGCGGGGGGGCCGGCGAGACCCAGTACTTC. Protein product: CASSPSGGAGETQYF. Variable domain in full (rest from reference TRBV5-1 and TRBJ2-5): KAGVTQTPRYLIKTRGQQVTLSCSPISGHRSVSWYQQTPGQGLQFLFEYFSETQRNKGNFPGRFSGRQFSNSRSEMNVSTLELGDSALYLCASSPSGGAGETQYFGPGTRLLVL.

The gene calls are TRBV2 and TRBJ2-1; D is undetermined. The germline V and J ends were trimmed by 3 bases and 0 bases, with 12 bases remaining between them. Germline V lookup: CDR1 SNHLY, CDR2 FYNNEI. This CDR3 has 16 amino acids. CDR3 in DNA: TGTGCCAGCAGTGAGCCGGTGCGGAGCTCCTACAATGAGCAGTTCTTC. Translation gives CASSEPVRSSYNEQFF.

The CDR3 reads CASSYEGNLVGKAFF. CDR3 DNA: TGTGCCAGCAGTTACGAGGGAAACTTGGTGGGGAAAGCTTTCTTT. The V call is TRBV6-6, the J call TRBJ1-1; no reliable D call. The CDR3 sequence is 15 residues long. Trimming left V 2 bases short and J 9 bases short, with 19 bases between. Germline values: CDR1 MNHNY, CDR2 SVGAGI (reference sequence).

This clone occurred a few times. The CDR3 bases are TGCAGCGTTGAAACAGGACAGCGTTCCTACGAGCAGTACTTC. As protein: CSVETGQRSYEQYF. The J gene is TRBJ2-7, the V gene TRBV29-1; D may be TRBD1 (6 bases). Germline CDR1 reads SQVTM; CDR2 reads ANQGSEA. The CDR3 runs to 14 residues. Trimming left V 2 bases short and J 1 base short, with 12 bases between.

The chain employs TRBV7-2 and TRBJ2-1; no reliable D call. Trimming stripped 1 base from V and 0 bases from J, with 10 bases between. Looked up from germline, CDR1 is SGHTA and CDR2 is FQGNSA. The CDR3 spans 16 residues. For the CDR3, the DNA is TGTGCCAGCAGCTTAGTTGCTGGCACCTCCTACAATGAGCAGTTCTTC. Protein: CASSLVAGTSYNEQFF.

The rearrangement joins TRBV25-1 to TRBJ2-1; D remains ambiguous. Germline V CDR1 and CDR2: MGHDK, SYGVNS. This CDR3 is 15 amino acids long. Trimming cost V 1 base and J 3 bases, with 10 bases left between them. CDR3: CASSESLRDYNEQFF. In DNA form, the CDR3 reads TGTGCCAGCAGTGAATCGTTAAGGGACTACAATGAGCAGTTCTTC.

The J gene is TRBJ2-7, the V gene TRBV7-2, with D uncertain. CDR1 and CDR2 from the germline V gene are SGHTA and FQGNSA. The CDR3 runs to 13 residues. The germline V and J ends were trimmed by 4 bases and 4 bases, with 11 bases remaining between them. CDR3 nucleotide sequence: TGTGCCAGCAGCTACCAGATATCGTACGAGCAGTACTTC. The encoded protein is CASSYQISYEQYF.

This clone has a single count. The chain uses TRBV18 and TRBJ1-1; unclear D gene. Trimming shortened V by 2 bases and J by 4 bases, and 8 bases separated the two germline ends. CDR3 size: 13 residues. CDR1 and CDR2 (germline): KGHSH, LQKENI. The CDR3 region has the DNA TGTGCCAGCTCACCAAGTTTGAGCACTGAAGCTTTCTTT. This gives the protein CASSPSLSTEAFF.

The chain's CDR3 is CASSPTETYGYTF. DNA of the CDR3: TGTGCCAGCAGCCCGACAGAAACCTATGGCTACACCTTC. The V and J genes are TRBV28 and TRBJ1-2; D possibly corresponds to TRBD1 (5 bases). Germline V gene lookup returns CDR1 MDHEN and CDR2 SYDVKM. Trimming took off 6 bases at V and 4 bases at J, with 12 bases between the two ends. This CDR3 region has 13 residues.

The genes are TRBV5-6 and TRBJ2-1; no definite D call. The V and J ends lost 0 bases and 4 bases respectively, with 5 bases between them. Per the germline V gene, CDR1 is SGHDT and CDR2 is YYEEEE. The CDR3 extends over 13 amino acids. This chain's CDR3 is CASSLGGYNEQFF. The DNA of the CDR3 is TGTGCCAGCAGCTTGGGGGGATACAATGAGCAGTTCTTC.

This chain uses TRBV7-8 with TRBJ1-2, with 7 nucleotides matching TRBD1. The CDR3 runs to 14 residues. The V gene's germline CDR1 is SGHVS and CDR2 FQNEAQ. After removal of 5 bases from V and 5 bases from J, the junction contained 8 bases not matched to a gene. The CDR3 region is CASSPTGISYGYTF. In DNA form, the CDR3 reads TGTGCCAGCAGCCCGACAGGGATTTCATATGGCTACACCTTC.

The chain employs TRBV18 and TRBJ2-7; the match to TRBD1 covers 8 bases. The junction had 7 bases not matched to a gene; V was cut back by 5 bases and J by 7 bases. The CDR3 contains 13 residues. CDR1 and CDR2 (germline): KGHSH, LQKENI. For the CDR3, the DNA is TGTGCCAGCTCAGGGGGACAGGCGTGGGAGCAGTACTTC. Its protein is CASSGGQAWEQYF. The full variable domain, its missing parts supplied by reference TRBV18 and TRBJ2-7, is NAGVMQNPRHLVRRRGQEARLRCSPMKGHSHVYWYRQLPEEGLKFMVYLQKENIIDESGMPKERFSAEFPKEGPSILRIQQVVRGDSAAYFCASSGGQAWEQYFGPGTRLTVT.

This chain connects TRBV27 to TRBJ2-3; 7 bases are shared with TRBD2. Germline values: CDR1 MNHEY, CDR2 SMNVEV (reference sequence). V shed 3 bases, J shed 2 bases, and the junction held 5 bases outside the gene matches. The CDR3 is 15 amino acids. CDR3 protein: CASSLGGRHTDTQYF. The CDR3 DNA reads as TGTGCCAGCAGTTTGGGCGGGAGACACACAGATACGCAGTATTTT.

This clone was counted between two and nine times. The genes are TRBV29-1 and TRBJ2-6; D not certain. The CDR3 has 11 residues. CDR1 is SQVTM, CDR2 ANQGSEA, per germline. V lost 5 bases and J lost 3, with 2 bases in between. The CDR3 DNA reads TGCAGCGTTATTGGGGCCAACGTCCTGACTTTC. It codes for CSVIGANVLTF.

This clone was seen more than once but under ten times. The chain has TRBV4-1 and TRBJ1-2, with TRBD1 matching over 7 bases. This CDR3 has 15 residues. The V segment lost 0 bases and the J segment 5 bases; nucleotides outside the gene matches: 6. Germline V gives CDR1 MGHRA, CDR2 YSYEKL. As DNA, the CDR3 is TGCGCCAGCAGCCAAGAAGGGGGCCAGGGGTATGGCTACACCTTC. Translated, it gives CASSQEGGQGYGYTF.

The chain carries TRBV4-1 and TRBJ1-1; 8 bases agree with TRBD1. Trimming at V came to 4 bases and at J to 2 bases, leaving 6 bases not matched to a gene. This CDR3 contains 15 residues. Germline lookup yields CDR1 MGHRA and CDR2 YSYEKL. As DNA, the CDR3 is TGCGCCAGCAGCCCTAGACAGGGGACAAACACTGAAGCTTTCTTT. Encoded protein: CASSPRQGTNTEAFF.

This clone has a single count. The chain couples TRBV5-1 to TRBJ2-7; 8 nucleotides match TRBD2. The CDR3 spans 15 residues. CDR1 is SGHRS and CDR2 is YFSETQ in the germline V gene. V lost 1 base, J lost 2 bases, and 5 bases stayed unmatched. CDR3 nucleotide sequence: TGCGCCAGCAGCTTGTCAGCGGGGGTCCCCTACGAGCAGTACTTC. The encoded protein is CASSLSAGVPYEQYF. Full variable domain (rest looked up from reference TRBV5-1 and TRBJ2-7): KAGVTQTPRYLIKTRGQQVTLSCSPISGHRSVSWYQQTPGQGLQFLFEYFSETQRNKGNFPGRFSGRQFSNSRSEMNVSTLELGDSALYLCASSLSAGVPYEQYFGPGTRLTVT.

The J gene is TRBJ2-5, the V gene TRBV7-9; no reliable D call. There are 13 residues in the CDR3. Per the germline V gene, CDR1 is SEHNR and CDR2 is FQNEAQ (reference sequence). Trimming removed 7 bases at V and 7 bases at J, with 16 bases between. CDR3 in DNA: TGTGCCAGCACCCACTCGGGTGCCGGGACCCAGTACTTC. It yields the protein CASTHSGAGTQYF. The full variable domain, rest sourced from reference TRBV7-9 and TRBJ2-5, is DTGVSQNPRHKITKRGQNVTFRCDPISEHNRLYWYRQTLGQGPEFLTYFQNEAQLEKSRLLSDRFSAERPKGSFSTLEIQRTEQGDSAMYLCASTHSGAGTQYFGPGTRLLVL.

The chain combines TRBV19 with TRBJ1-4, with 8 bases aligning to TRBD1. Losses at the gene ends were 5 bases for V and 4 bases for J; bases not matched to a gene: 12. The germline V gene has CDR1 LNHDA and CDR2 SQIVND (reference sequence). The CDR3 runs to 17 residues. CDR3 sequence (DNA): TGTGCCAGTAGTCCTTCATTTGGACAGGGCCGTAATGAAAAACTGTTTTTT. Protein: CASSPSFGQGRNEKLFF. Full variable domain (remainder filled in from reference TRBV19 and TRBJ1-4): DGGITQSPKYLFRKEGQNVTLSCEQNLNHDAMYWYRQDPGQGLRLIYYSQIVNDFQKGDIAEGYSVSREKKESFPLTVTSAQKNPTAFYLCASSPSFGQGRNEKLFFGSGTQLSVL.

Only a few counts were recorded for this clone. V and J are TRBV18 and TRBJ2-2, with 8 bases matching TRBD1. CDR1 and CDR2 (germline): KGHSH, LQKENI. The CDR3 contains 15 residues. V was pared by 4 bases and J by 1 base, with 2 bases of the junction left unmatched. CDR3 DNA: TGTGCCAGCTCACTCGACAGGGGGAACACCGGGGAGCTGTTTTTT. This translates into CASSLDRGNTGELFF.